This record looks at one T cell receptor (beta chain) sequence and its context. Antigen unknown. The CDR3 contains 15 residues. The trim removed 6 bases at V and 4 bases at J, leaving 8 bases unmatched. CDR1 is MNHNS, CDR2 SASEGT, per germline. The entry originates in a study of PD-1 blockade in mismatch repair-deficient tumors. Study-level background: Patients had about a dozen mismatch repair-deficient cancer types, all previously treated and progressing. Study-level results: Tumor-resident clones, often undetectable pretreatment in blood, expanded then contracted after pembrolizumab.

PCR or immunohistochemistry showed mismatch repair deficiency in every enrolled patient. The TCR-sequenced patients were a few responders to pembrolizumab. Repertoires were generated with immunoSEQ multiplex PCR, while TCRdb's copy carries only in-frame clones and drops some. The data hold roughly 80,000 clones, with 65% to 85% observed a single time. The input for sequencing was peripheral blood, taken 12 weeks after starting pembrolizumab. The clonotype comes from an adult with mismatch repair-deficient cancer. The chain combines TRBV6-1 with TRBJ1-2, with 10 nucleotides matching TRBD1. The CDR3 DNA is TGTGCCAGCAGCGAGACAGGGGGCGAGGGCTATGGCTACACCTTC. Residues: CASSETGGEGYGYTF.